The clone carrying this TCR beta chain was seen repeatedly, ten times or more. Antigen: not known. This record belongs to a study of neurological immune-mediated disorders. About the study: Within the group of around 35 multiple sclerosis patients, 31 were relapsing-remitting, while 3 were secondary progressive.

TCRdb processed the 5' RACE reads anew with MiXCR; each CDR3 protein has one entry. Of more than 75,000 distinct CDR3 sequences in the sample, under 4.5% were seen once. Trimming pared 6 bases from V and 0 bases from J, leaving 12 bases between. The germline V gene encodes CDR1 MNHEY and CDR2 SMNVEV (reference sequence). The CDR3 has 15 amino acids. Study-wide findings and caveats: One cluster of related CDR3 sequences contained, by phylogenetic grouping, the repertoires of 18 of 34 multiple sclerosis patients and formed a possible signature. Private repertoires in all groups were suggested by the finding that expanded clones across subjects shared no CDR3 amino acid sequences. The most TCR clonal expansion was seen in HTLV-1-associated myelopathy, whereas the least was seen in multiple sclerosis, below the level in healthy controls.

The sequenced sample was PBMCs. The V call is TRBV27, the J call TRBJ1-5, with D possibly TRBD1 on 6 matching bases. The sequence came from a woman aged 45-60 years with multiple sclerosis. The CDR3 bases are TGTGCCAGCAGCCCAGGGACACCTAGCAATCAGCCCCAGCATTTT. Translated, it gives CASSPGTPSNQPQHF.